This note documents a single T cell receptor beta chain sequence. PCR amplification relied on 60 Vbeta primers (plus 13 Jbeta primers). Generated by immunoSEQ multiplex PCR, the TCRdb table keeps only in-frame clones and is missing some. The table records 220,000 or so clones, 65% to 85% of them present only once. From germline, CDR1 is MNHEY and CDR2 SVGAGI. The CDR3 covers 15 residues. Deletions cut 3 bases from V and 1 base from J, with 12 bases between. These data belong to a study of cytomegalovirus exposure and HLA in healthy donors. The chain links TRBV6-5 to TRBJ1-1, with TRBD1 as a possible D gene (6 bases). The source of this sequence is a middle-aged man in good health and CMV-seronegative. Source material: PBMCs. CDR3 in DNA: TGTGCCAGCAGTTATTCGGGGGGCCGGAACACTGAAGCTTTCTTT. Translated, it gives CASSYSGGRNTEAFF.